This T cell receptor (beta chain) originates from a study of blood T cell repertoires in COVID-19. Method: immunoSEQ multiplex PCR; TCRdb's copy keeps in-frame clones and lacks some. The sample lists some 200,000 clones, roughly 87% occurring once. CDR1 is SQVTM, CDR2 ANQGSEA, per germline. The CDR3 has 13 amino acids. J was trimmed by 5 bases and V by 6 bases; bases with no gene match: 7. The rearrangement links TRBV29-1 to TRBJ1-1; 9 bases are shared with TRBD1. The sequence came from a man aged 60 to 69 with active or convalescent COVID-19. Sequencing was performed on peripheral blood. The chain's CDR3 is CSVETGGGTEAFF. Written as DNA, the CDR3 is TGCAGCGTAGAAACAGGGGGCGGAACTGAAGCTTTCTTT. Looking up the rest from reference TRBV29-1 and TRBJ1-1 gives the full variable domain: SAVISQKPSRDICQRGTSLTIQCQVDSQVTMMFWYRQQPGQSLTLIATANQGSEATYESGFVIDKFPISRPNLTFSTLTVSNMSPEDSSIYLCSVETGGGTEAFFGQGTRLTVV.